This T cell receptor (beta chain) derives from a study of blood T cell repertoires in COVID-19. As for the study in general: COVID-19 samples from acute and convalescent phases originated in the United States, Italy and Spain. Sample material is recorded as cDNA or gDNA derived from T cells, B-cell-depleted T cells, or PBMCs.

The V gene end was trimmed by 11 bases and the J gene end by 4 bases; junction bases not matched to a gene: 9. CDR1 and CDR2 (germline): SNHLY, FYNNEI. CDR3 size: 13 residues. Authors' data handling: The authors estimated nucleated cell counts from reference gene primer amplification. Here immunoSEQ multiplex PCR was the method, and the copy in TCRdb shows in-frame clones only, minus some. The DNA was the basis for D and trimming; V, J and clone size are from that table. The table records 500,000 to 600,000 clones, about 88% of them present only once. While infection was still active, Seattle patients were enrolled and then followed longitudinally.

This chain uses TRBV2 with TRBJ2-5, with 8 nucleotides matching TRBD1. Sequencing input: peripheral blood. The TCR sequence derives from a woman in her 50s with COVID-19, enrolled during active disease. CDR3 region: CAGQRTGLETQYF. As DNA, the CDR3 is TGTGCCGGGCAGCGGACAGGGCTAGAGACCCAGTACTTC.